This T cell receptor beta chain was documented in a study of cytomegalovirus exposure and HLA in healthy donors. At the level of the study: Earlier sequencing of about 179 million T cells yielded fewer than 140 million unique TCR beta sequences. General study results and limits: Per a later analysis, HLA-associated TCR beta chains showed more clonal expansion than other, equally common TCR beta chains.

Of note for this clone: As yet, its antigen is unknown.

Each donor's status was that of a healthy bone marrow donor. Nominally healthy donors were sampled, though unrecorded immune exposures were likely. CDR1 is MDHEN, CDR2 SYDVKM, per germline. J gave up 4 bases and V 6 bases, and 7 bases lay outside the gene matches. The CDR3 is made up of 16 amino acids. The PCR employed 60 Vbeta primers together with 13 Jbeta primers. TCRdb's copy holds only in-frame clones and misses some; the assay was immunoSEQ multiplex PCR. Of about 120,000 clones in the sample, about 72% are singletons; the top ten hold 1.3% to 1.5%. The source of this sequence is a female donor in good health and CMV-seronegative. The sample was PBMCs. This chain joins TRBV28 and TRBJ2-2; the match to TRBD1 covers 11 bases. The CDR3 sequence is CASRSYGTGGTGELFF. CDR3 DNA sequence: TGTGCCAGCAGGTCCTACGGGACAGGGGGCACCGGGGAGCTGTTTTTT.